The clone carrying this T cell receptor (beta chain) has a count of ten or more. For TCRbeta, the library was prepared with unique molecular identifiers. TCRdb used MiXCR to reprocess the PCR reads, holding one entry per CDR3 protein. The data show some 530,000 distinct CDR3 sequences, around 12% seen once. The CDR3 is 16 residues long. Germline CDR1 reads SGHRS; CDR2 reads YFSETQ. V was clipped by 5 bases and J by 8 bases; unmatched bases: 10. The data belong to a study of T-cell reconstitution after alpha-beta-depleted transplantation in children. This chain joins TRBV5-1 and TRBJ2-1; 13 positions match TRBD2. This clonotype was obtained from a human donor who donated a stem cell graft to a child with combined immunodeficiency. The source was PBMCs from the stem cell graft donor, collected from the stem cell graft. CDR3 nucleotides: TGCGCCAGCAGGGCTGGGACTAGCGGGATTATCGATGAGCAGTTCTTC. Its translation is CASRAGTSGIIDEQFF.